These 30 T cell receptor beta chains were all obtained from the same sample, sequenced in a study of Ad26.COV2.S vaccination and SARS-CoV-2 variants. Only in-frame clones appear in the TCRdb table, and some are missing; sequencing was by immunoSEQ multiplex PCR. Of hundreds of thousands of clones in the sample, around 89% were seen once. Treatment specified: some 20 received Ad26.COV2.S at low or high dose, single or two shots; several received placebo; per-sample allocation not given. Material that was analyzed had been drawn on day 63 after the first vaccine or placebo injection. The sequences come from peripheral blood, collected in a trial of Ad26.COV2.S vaccine versus placebo. All receptors derive from a person between 18 and 60 years old who received the Ad26.COV2.S COVID-19 vaccine or a placebo.

Worth noting for this clone: Mismatch with germline at one junction end may stem from a read error. The chain uses TRBV6-5 and TRBJ2-2; 7 nucleotides align to TRBD1. In germline, CDR1 is MNHEY, CDR2 SVGAGI. The CDR3 runs to 16 residues. CDR3 DNA: TGTGCCAGCAGTTACCCTACAGGGGCGAACACCGGGGAACTGTTTTTT. Encoded protein: CASSYPTGANTGELFF.

V and J are TRBV15 and TRBJ2-5, with D maybe TRBD2 (6 bases). There are 14 residues in the CDR3. Germline loops: CDR1 LNHNV, CDR2 YYDKDF (reference sequence). Trimming took off 1 base at V and 5 bases at J, with 11 bases between the two ends. As DNA, the CDR3 is TGTGCCACCAGCAGAGTTGGCGGGGACGAGACCCAGTACTTC. Its protein product is CATSRVGGDETQYF.

The J gene is TRBJ2-1, the V gene TRBV4-2, with D perhaps TRBD2 (5 bases). Germline CDR1 LGHNA, CDR2 YNFKEQ. V was clipped by 0 bases and J by 4 bases, with 22 bases between them. The CDR3 loop spans 19 amino acids. CDR3 sequence: CASSQEPKLWAGDYNEQFF. The CDR3 bases are TGTGCCAGCAGCCAAGAACCTAAGCTTTGGGCGGGTGATTACAATGAGCAGTTCTTC.

The chain is built from TRBV19 and TRBJ1-1; D gene ambiguous. V lost 4 bases and J lost 0, with 12 bases in between. CDR1 is LNHDA and CDR2 is SQIVND in the germline V gene (reference sequence). This CDR3 region has 15 residues. This CDR3 reads CASSTRTGMNTEAFF. The CDR3, as DNA: TGTGCCAGTAGTACACGGACTGGGATGAACACTGAAGCTTTCTTT. Variable domain in full (rest from reference TRBV19 and TRBJ1-1): DGGITQSPKYLFRKEGQNVTLSCEQNLNHDAMYWYRQDPGQGLRLIYYSQIVNDFQKGDIAEGYSVSREKKESFPLTVTSAQKNPTAFYLCASSTRTGMNTEAFFGQGTRLTVV.

This clone occurred a few times. Other DNA sequences of this sample code for an identical CDR3. The V gene is TRBV27, the J gene TRBJ2-7; D uncertain. The CDR3 runs 11 residues. V was shortened by 2 bases and J by 3 bases, with 2 bases between the two germline ends. Germline lookup yields CDR1 MNHEY and CDR2 SMNVEV (reference sequence). CDR3 sequence reads: CASSLGYEQYF. In nucleotides, the CDR3 is TGTGCCAGCAGTTTAGGCTACGAGCAGTACTTC.

The genes are TRBV4-3 and TRBJ1-4; possible D gene TRBD1, 5 bases. Trimming stripped 3 bases from V and 10 bases from J, with 21 bases between. Germline CDR1 is LGHNA and CDR2 is YSLEER. The CDR3 has 16 residues. Here the CDR3 reads CASSQVRDPNVGKLFF. The CDR3 nucleotides are TGCGCCAGCAGCCAGGTCCGGGACCCTAATGTGGGAAAACTGTTTTTT.

The table lists this clone with many counts. The V gene is TRBV7-2, the J gene TRBJ2-7, with TRBD1 as a possible D gene (6 bases). CDR1 and CDR2 from the germline V gene are SGHTA and FQGNSA. The CDR3 consists of 14 residues. V was cut by 5 bases and J by 3 bases, with 14 bases left in between. The CDR3 region has the DNA TGTGCCAGCAGCACCCAGACAGGTCGCTACGAGCAGTACTTC. It yields the protein CASSTQTGRYEQYF.

The CDR3 sequence is CAWSWDTGVSRNQPQHF. The CDR3 coding sequence is TGTGCCTGGAGTTGGGACACCGGTGTGTCCCGCAATCAGCCCCAGCATTTT. The gene calls are TRBV30 and TRBJ1-5, with a possible D match to TRBD1 (6 bases). This CDR3 is 17 amino acids long. The V end was cut by 2 bases, the J end by 2 bases, with 19 bases between. Germline V CDR1 and CDR2: GTSNPN, SVGIG (reference sequence).

The chain carries TRBV7-2 and TRBJ2-3; 12 bases agree with TRBD1. J lost 0 bases, V lost 5 bases, and 3 bases had no gene match. This CDR3 is built from 16 residues. Germline CDR1 SGHTA, CDR2 FQGNSA. CDR3: CASSLGTGGSTDTQYF. In DNA, the CDR3 is TGTGCCAGCAGCCTTGGGACAGGGGGCAGCACAGATACGCAGTATTTT.

V gene TRBV11-2 combines with J gene TRBJ2-6; unclear D gene. CDR3 length: 15 amino acids. Trimming removed 2 bases from V and 1 base from J, with 6 bases in between. Per the germline V gene, CDR1 is SGHAT and CDR2 is FQNNGV. The CDR3 spells CASSLLGSGANVLTF. The DNA for the CDR3 is TGTGCCAGCAGCTTATTGGGATCTGGGGCCAACGTCCTGACTTTC.

The CDR3 bases are TGTGCCAGCACGGGACAGGGTATTGAAAAACTGTTTTTT. Its protein product is CASTGQGIEKLFF. V usage is TRBV18 and J usage is TRBJ1-4; TRBD1 aligns across 9 bases. With 8 bases clipped from V and 7 bases from J, the junction kept 5 bases outside the gene matches. The CDR3 sequence is 13 residues long. Germline CDR1 KGHSH, CDR2 LQKENI.

This clone has a single count. V and J are TRBV18 and TRBJ2-7; the D gene is possibly TRBD1 (5 bases). This CDR3 is built from 15 residues. Germline CDR1 and CDR2: KGHSH and LQKENI. V lost 0 bases and J lost 6, with 15 bases in between. CDR3 DNA sequence: TGTGCCAGCTCACCACCGGTTCCAGGGATTCGCGAGCAGTACTTC. This gives the protein CASSPPVPGIREQYF.

The genes are TRBV6-5 and TRBJ2-3; the match to TRBD2 covers 7 bases. Germline CDR1 MNHEY, CDR2 SVGAGI. V was clipped by 6 bases and J by 2 bases; unmatched bases: 8. There are 15 residues in the CDR3. The CDR3 DNA is TGTGCCAGCAGGACCGGGCTAGCGGACACAGATACGCAGTATTTT. Translating it yields CASRTGLADTDTQYF.

The chain carries TRBV30 and TRBJ1-6, with D unclear. The germline V gene has CDR1 GTSNPN and CDR2 SVGIG (reference sequence). The CDR3 is 13 residues long. V was trimmed by 7 bases and J by 6 bases, leaving 13 bases between them. In nucleotides, the CDR3 is TGTGCCTTCACCGGCTTCCTTAATTCACCCCTCCACTTT. It encodes CAFTGFLNSPLHF.

This clone counts as medium-sized. CDR3 coding DNA: TGTGCCAGCAGTGACAGCTCCTACGAGCAGTACTTC. Protein sequence: CASSDSSYEQYF. The rearrangement links TRBV6-1 to TRBJ2-7; unclear D gene. Per germline, CDR1 MNHNS and CDR2 SASEGT. The CDR3 totals 12 residues. Trimming removed 3 bases at V and 0 bases at J, with 3 bases between.

V and J are TRBV15 and TRBJ2-1, with D possibly being TRBD2 (6 bases). The CDR3 spans 15 residues. Germline lookup yields CDR1 LNHNV and CDR2 YYDKDF (reference sequence). Trimming cost V 2 bases and J 1 base, with 9 bases left between them. This CDR3 is CATSRTGTSYNEQFF. The CDR3 DNA follows: TGTGCCACCAGCAGAACCGGGACTTCCTACAATGAGCAGTTCTTC.

This clone was found a few times. The chain employs TRBV7-3 and TRBJ1-1; 8 bases align to TRBD1. Germline V gives CDR1 SGHTA, CDR2 FQGTGA. This CDR3 contains 12 residues. V lost 5 bases and J lost 11; bases outside the gene matches: 7. CDR3 loop: CASSGRTGFAFF. The CDR3 DNA is TGTGCCAGCAGCGGAAGGACAGGGTTCGCTTTCTTT.

V and J are TRBV4-3 and TRBJ1-2; 9 nucleotides match TRBD1. The CDR3 totals 17 residues. CDR1 and CDR2 from the germline V gene are LGHNA and YSLEER. Trimming cost V 1 base and J 2 bases; bases outside gene matches: 8. Written as DNA, the CDR3 is TGCGCCAGCAGCCAAGTTTCCTCCGGGACAGGGAACTATGGCTACACCTTC. Protein product: CASSQVSSGTGNYGYTF.

The V and J genes are TRBV7-8 and TRBJ2-1; 8 bases align to TRBD2. The CDR3 length is 14 residues. Germline V CDR1 and CDR2: SGHVS, FQNEAQ. V shed 7 bases, J shed 7 bases, and the junction held 9 bases outside the gene matches. CDR3 protein: CASTFSGGPNEQFF. CDR3 nucleotides: TGTGCCAGCACCTTCAGCGGGGGTCCAAATGAGCAGTTCTTC. Full variable domain (remainder filled in from reference TRBV7-8 and TRBJ2-1): GAGVSQSPRYKVAKRGQDVALRCDPISGHVSLFWYQQALGQGPEFLTYFQNEAQLDKSGLPSDRFFAERPEGSVSTLKIQRTQQEDSAVYLCASTFSGGPNEQFFGPGTRLTVL.

The rearrangement joins TRBV7-3 to TRBJ2-6; possibly TRBD1 for D (6 bases). CDR3 length: 16 residues. Trimming took 6 bases from V and 0 from J, leaving 12 bases between them. Per germline, CDR1 SGHTA and CDR2 FQGTGA. CDR3 nucleotides: TGTGCCAGCAGTTTGGACAGCTTCTCTGGGGCCAACGTCCTGACTTTC. It specifies CASSLDSFSGANVLTF.

This chain joins TRBV29-1 and TRBJ2-1, with a possible D match to TRBD2 (6 bases). This CDR3 spans 14 amino acids. V dropped 5 bases and J dropped 7 bases, with 18 bases sitting between them. The germline CDR1 and CDR2 sequences are SQVTM and ANQGSEA. The CDR3 sequence: CSVNPRDWINEQFF. The CDR3 DNA is TGCAGCGTTAATCCGCGGGACTGGATAAATGAGCAGTTCTTC.

The chain is built from TRBV5-1 and TRBJ2-1, with a possible D match to TRBD1 (6 bases). The germline gives CDR1 SGHRS, CDR2 YFSETQ. V was cut by 7 bases and J by 1 base, with 12 bases left in between. This CDR3 contains 14 residues. This CDR3 is CASAGTRSYNEQFF. The CDR3 DNA sequence: TGCGCCAGCGCCGGGACAAGATCCTACAATGAGCAGTTCTTC.

The CDR3 is CAISGSHRGGNTIYF. CDR3 nucleotide sequence: TGTGCCATCAGTGGGTCGCACAGGGGGGGAAACACCATATATTTT. The chain links TRBV10-3 to TRBJ1-3; 8 bases are shared with TRBD1. Germline lookup yields CDR1 ENHRY and CDR2 SYGVKD. The J segment lost 4 bases and the V segment lost 4 bases, leaving 6 bases of the junction unmatched. This CDR3 spans 15 amino acids.

The table lists this clone with many counts. The CDR3 region is CASSSDSGYTF. The DNA for the CDR3 is TGCGCCAGCAGCTCGGACAGTGGCTACACCTTC. V gene TRBV5-1 combines with J gene TRBJ1-2; maybe TRBD1 (6 bases). The V end was cut by 3 bases, the J end by 7 bases, with 7 bases between. Germline CDR1 reads SGHRS; CDR2 reads YFSETQ. The length of the CDR3 is 11 residues.

The chain employs TRBV15 and TRBJ2-1, with TRBD2 as a possible D gene (6 bases). The CDR3 is 14 residues long. Looked up from germline, CDR1 is LNHNV and CDR2 is YYDKDF (reference sequence). Trimming removed 0 bases at V and 6 bases at J, with 9 bases between. CDR3 nucleotide sequence: TGTGCCACCAGCAGAGAGTACGGGAGCAATGAGCAGTTCTTC. Protein sequence: CATSREYGSNEQFF.

A single count supports this clone. This chain uses TRBV7-2 with TRBJ1-2, with 9 nucleotides matching TRBD1. The germline gives CDR1 SGHTA, CDR2 FQGNSA. This CDR3 has 15 residues. V dropped 5 bases and J dropped 5; count of bases not matched to a gene: 9. The CDR3 sequence: CASSQHKDRGYGYTF. Written as DNA, the CDR3 is TGTGCCAGCAGCCAACACAAAGACAGGGGGTATGGCTACACCTTC.

V usage is TRBV6-5 and J usage is TRBJ2-5; D possibly corresponds to TRBD1 (6 bases). V was trimmed by 4 bases and J by 5 bases, leaving 8 bases between them. Germline V lookup: CDR1 MNHEY, CDR2 SVGAGI. The CDR3 loop spans 12 amino acids. The CDR3 nucleotides are TGTGCCAGCAGTTTTGGACAGGAGACCCAGTACTTC. Protein sequence: CASSFGQETQYF.

The chain carries TRBV30 and TRBJ2-1, with 10 bases fitting TRBD1. CDR1 GTSNPN and CDR2 SVGIG come from the germline V gene (reference sequence). V shed 2 bases, J shed 3 bases, and the junction held 10 bases outside the gene matches. CDR3 size: 17 residues. CDR3 DNA: TGTGCCTGGAGTTTCCTCCGGGACAGGGGACTCTACAATGAGCAGTTCTTC. Amino acids: CAWSFLRDRGLYNEQFF.

The rearrangement uses TRBV14 and TRBJ1-1, with D unclear. There are 15 residues in the CDR3. Germline V lookup: CDR1 SGHDN, CDR2 FVKESK. Between the trimmed V and J ends, which lost 3 bases and 0 bases, there was a span of 11 bases. DNA of the CDR3: TGTGCCAGCAGCCACCGACGGAACATGAACACTGAAGCTTTCTTT. Residues: CASSHRRNMNTEAFF.

The rearrangement uses TRBV3-1 (or the pseudogene TRBV3-2) and TRBJ2-1; 10 positions agree with TRBD2. The CDR3 has 17 residues. Germline V gene lookup returns CDR1 LGHDT and CDR2 YNNKEL (reference sequence). Trimming removed 4 bases from V and 0 bases from J; junction bases left unmatched: 6. The DNA of the CDR3 is TGTGCCAGCAGCCGGACTAGCGGATATCGCTCCTACAATGAGCAGTTCTTC. As protein: CASSRTSGYRSYNEQFF.